Listed below are T cell receptor beta chains from one sample, sequenced in a study of blood T cell repertoires in COVID-19. Assay: immunoSEQ multiplex PCR; the TCRdb copy retains only in-frame clones and omits some. The repertoire holds 65,000 to 85,000 clones, with approximately 87% as singletons. Sequenced sample: peripheral blood. The receptors shown here come from a man aged 50-60 years with active COVID-19. CDR3s include the opening cysteine and the closing phenylalanine or tryptophan. The D gene is left open where the match is weak. Rows give clone size only sometimes, using once, few, many, or a class for an expanded clone.

clone_size	j_call	v_call	d_call	cdr3_aa	cdr3_nt
-	TRBJ2-2	TRBV3-1/TRBV3-2	TRBD1	CASSYNRGLNTGELFF	TGTGCCAGCAGCTATAACAGGGGCCTGAACACCGGGGAGCTGTTTTTT
-	TRBJ2-4	TRBV30	TRBD1	CAWNGQEVGNIQYF	TGTGCCTGGAACGGACAGGAAGTCGGAAACATTCAGTACTTC
-	TRBJ2-3	TRBV5-6	-	CASSLRRDTQYF	TGTGCCAGCAGCTTGAGGCGGGATACGCAGTATTTT
-	TRBJ1-2	TRBV6-5	TRBD1	CASSPDRGGYGYTF	TGTGCCAGCAGCCCGGACAGGGGAGGGTATGGCTACACCTTC
-	TRBJ2-1	TRBV9	TRBD2	CASSAPGLAGGNNEQFF	TGTGCCAGCAGCGCCCCAGGACTAGCGGGTGGCAACAATGAGCAGTTCTTC
-	TRBJ2-1	TRBV7-2	TRBD1	CASSRDRSSYNEQFF	TGTGCCAGCAGCCGGGACAGGAGCTCCTACAATGAGCAGTTCTTC
-	TRBJ1-1	TRBV12-3/TRBV12-4	-	CASSFGGDTEAFF	TGTGCCAGCAGTTTTGGGGGGGACACTGAAGCTTTCTTT
-	TRBJ1-4	TRBV28	TRBD1	CASGTGDLKLFF	TGTGCCAGTGGGACAGGCGATCTGAAACTGTTTTTT
once	TRBJ2-1	TRBV3-1/TRBV3-2	-	CASSLRDSHNEQFF	TGTGCCAGCAGCCTCCGGGACTCCCACAATGAGCAGTTCTTC
-	TRBJ1-5	TRBV15	-	CATSRVKGVQPQHF	TGTGCCACCAGCAGAGTAAAGGGGGTCCAGCCCCAGCATTTT
-	TRBJ1-1	TRBV5-1	-	CASSPRGALGTEAFF	TGCGCCAGCAGCCCCCGGGGGGCGTTGGGCACTGAAGCTTTCTTT
-	TRBJ1-1	TRBV18	-	CASSPRRGLTEAFF	TGTGCCAGCTCACCCCGCAGGGGTTTAACTGAAGCTTTCTTT
-	TRBJ1-5	TRBV5-1	-	CASSLGQGAQPQHF	TGCGCCAGCAGCTTGGGACAAGGGGCTCAGCCCCAGCATTTT
once	TRBJ2-3	TRBV7-2	TRBD2	CASSLRAGGYSSTDTQYF	TGTGCCAGCAGCCTTCGAGCGGGGGGCTACTCTAGCACAGATACGCAGTATTTT
-	TRBJ2-7	TRBV5-1	-	CASSPESGFAYEQYF	TGCGCCAGCAGCCCCGAAAGCGGGTTCGCCTACGAGCAGTACTTC
-	TRBJ1-2	TRBV7-2	TRBD1	CASSQGAGAVGNYGYTF	TGTGCCAGCAGCCAGGGGGCGGGGGCTGTGGGGAACTATGGCTACACCTTC
once	TRBJ2-7	TRBV15	-	CATSRERSAGDFGTYEQYF	TGTGCCACCAGCAGAGAAAGGTCGGCAGGGGATTTTGGTACCTACGAGCAGTACTTC
-	TRBJ1-1	TRBV7-9	-	CASSPEGGEAFF	TGTGCCAGCAGCCCAGAAGGGGGTGAAGCTTTCTTT
-	TRBJ2-3	TRBV19	TRBD2	CASSIREAGATDTQYF	TGTGCCAGTAGTATACGTGAAGCGGGGGCCACAGATACGCAGTATTTT
-	TRBJ1-6	TRBV7-6	-	CASSSGDPLHF	TGTGCCAGCAGCTCAGGGGACCCCCTCCACTTT
-	TRBJ1-2	TRBV20-1	-	CSARQVFGYTF	TGCAGTGCTAGACAGGTTTTCGGCTACACCTTC
-	TRBJ2-5	TRBV6-2/TRBV6-3	-	CASSRDTSYQETQYF	TGTGCCAGCAGTCGGGACACATCGTACCAAGAGACCCAGTACTTC
-	TRBJ2-1	TRBV5-4	-	CASSSGKGEGGINEQFF	TGTGCCAGCAGCTCTGGAAAGGGGGAGGGCGGCATCAATGAGCAGTTCTTC
-	TRBJ2-5	TRBV3-1/TRBV3-2	-	CASSQDVSGTQYF	TGTGCCAGCAGCCAAGATGTTAGCGGGACCCAGTACTTC
-	TRBJ2-7	TRBV6-6	TRBD2	CASSYSPSGGQSEQYF	TGTGCCAGCAGTTACTCGCCTAGCGGGGGTCAAAGCGAGCAGTACTTC
-	TRBJ1-4	TRBV4-3	-	CASSQDPTNEKLFF	TGCGCCAGCAGCCAAGATCCGACTAATGAAAAACTGTTTTTT
-	TRBJ1-4	TRBV7-9	-	CASSLGGGNEKLFF	TGTGCCAGCAGCTTGGGCGGAGGAAATGAAAAACTGTTTTTT
-	TRBJ2-7	TRBV7-8	-	CASGGMSYEQYF	TGTGCCAGCGGCGGGATGAGCTACGAGCAGTACTTC
-	TRBJ2-1	TRBV6-5	-	CASSQDYNEQFF	TGTGCCAGCAGCCAGGACTACAATGAGCAGTTCTTC
-	TRBJ2-5	TRBV5-4	-	CASSFGGGKEETQYF	TGTGCCAGCAGCTTTGGAGGGGGCAAGGAAGAGACCCAGTACTTC
-	TRBJ2-3	TRBV15	-	CATSGGLTSTDTQYF	TGTGCCACCAGCGGTGGACTTACTAGCACAGATACGCAGTATTTT
few	TRBJ1-1	TRBV11-2	-	CASSLTERGTEAFF	TGTGCCAGCAGCTTGACTGAACGGGGCACTGAAGCTTTCTTT
few	TRBJ1-5	TRBV7-2	TRBD1	CASSLGGTGRNQPQHF	TGTGCCAGCAGCTTAGGAGGGACAGGTCGCAATCAGCCCCAGCATTTT
-	TRBJ2-3	TRBV11-3	-	CASRDTTDTQYF	TGTGCCAGCAGGGACACCACAGATACGCAGTATTTT
once	TRBJ2-5	TRBV9	-	CASSVAGVETQYF	TGTGCCAGCAGCGTAGCGGGAGTGGAGACCCAGTACTTC
few	TRBJ2-3	TRBV19	TRBD2	CASRGAGGADTQYF	TGTGCCAGTAGGGGAGCGGGGGGGGCAGATACGCAGTATTTT
-	TRBJ2-1	TRBV9	-	CASSVGRAYNEQFF	TGTGCCAGCAGTGTGGGCAGGGCGTACAATGAGCAGTTCTTC
-	TRBJ2-1	TRBV29-1	TRBD1	CSVGQGGNEQFF	TGCAGCGTCGGACAGGGGGGGAATGAGCAGTTCTTC
-	TRBJ1-2	TRBV7-9	-	CASSPGRTPRGSDGYTF	TGTGCCAGCAGCCCCGGGAGGACCCCGCGCGGGAGTGATGGCTACACCTTC
-	TRBJ2-2	TRBV5-1	TRBD1	CARATGGGTGELFF	TGCGCCAGGGCGACAGGGGGTGGCACCGGGGAGCTGTTTTTT